The clone carrying this T cell receptor (beta chain) was recorded many times. The germline V gene encodes CDR1 DFQATT and CDR2 SNEGSKA (reference sequence). The germline V and J ends were trimmed by 3 bases and 5 bases, with 13 bases remaining between them. CDR3 size: 13 residues. Construction of the TCRbeta library involved unique molecular identifiers. TCRdb used MiXCR to reprocess the PCR reads, holding one entry per CDR3 protein. The data hold hundreds of thousands of distinct CDR3 sequences, with approximately 16% observed a single time. The record originates from a study of T-cell reconstitution after alpha-beta-depleted transplantation in children.

Specimen: PBMCs from the stem cell graft donor, collected from the stem cell graft. The origin of this receptor is a human donor who donated a stem cell graft to a child with acute myeloid leukemia. This chain uses TRBV20-1 with TRBJ1-2, with a weak D call TRBD1 (6 bases). The CDR3: CSASFQGLYGYTF. CDR3 sequence (DNA): TGCAGTGCTAGTTTCCAGGGGTTGTATGGCTACACCTTC.